This is a list of T cell receptor beta chains from one sample in a study of CD8 T cells in ankylosing spondylitis. In TCRdb, the 5' RACE reads were re-called with MiXCR into one record per CDR3 protein. In the table there are about 420,000 distinct CDR3 sequences, 20% to 25% of which are singletons. The sample taken for sequencing was blood, either unsorted or a sorted T cell fraction (not recorded which). The receptors originated from a male donor with ankylosing spondylitis. The CDR3 runs from the conserved cysteine through the conserved F or W. D genes are given only for firm matches. Some rows have no size entry. The others give once, few or many, or a class for an expanded clone.

CDR3: CATSDPRQGYNEQFF; DNA: TGTGCCACCAGTGACCCCCGACAGGGATACAATGAGCAGTTCTTC; J: TRBJ2-1; size: .; V: TRBV24-1; D: TRBD1
CDR3: CASSLLRGSYEQYF; DNA: TGTGCCAGCAGCTTGTTGAGGGGCTCCTACGAGCAGTACTTC; J: TRBJ2-7; size: .; V: TRBV7-8; D: .
CDR3: CASRPTGDYNEQFF; DNA: TGTGCCAGCAGACCGACAGGGGACTACAATGAGCAGTTCTTC; J: TRBJ2-1; size: .; V: TRBV27; D: TRBD1
CDR3: CASSRTPGGPYEQYF; DNA: TGTGCCAGCAGTCGTACCCCGGGAGGACCTTACGAGCAGTACTTC; J: TRBJ2-7; size: few; V: TRBV6-2/TRBV6-3; D: TRBD2
CDR3: CASSQSGQGAQNYGYTF; DNA: TGCGCCAGCAGCCAATCTGGACAGGGGGCGCAGAACTATGGCTACACCTTC; J: TRBJ1-2; size: .; V: TRBV4-1; D: TRBD1
CDR3: CSARGWENTEAFF; DNA: TGCAGTGCTAGAGGGTGGGAGAACACTGAAGCTTTCTTT; J: TRBJ1-1; size: few; V: TRBV20-1; D: .
CDR3: CASSQTGEKLFF; DNA: TGCGCCAGCAGCCAGACGGGTGAAAAACTGTTTTTT; J: TRBJ1-4; size: .; V: TRBV5-1; D: .
CDR3: CAGADTINTEAFF; DNA: TGTGCCGGGGCGGACACAATTAACACTGAAGCTTTCTTT; J: TRBJ1-1; size: few; V: TRBV30; D: .
CDR3: CATKAGETGETQYF; DNA: TGTGCCACCAAAGCGGGGGAGACAGGAGAGACCCAGTACTTC; J: TRBJ2-5; size: .; V: TRBV15; D: TRBD2
CDR3: CASSAPEWGSNSPLHF; DNA: TGTGCCAGCAGTGCCCCAGAATGGGGGAGTAATTCACCCCTCCACTTT; J: TRBJ1-6; size: few; V: TRBV28; D: .
CDR3: CAWSTTRGVTGELFF; DNA: TGTGCCTGGAGTACTACTCGGGGCGTTACCGGGGAGCTGTTTTTT; J: TRBJ2-2; size: .; V: TRBV30; D: .
CDR3: CASSRQPGSNQPQHF; DNA: TGCGCCAGCAGTCGCCAGCCGGGTAGCAATCAGCCCCAGCATTTT; J: TRBJ1-5; size: .; V: TRBV4-1; D: .
CDR3: CASSDPRAGGYEQYF; DNA: TGTGCCAGCAGTGACCCCCGCGCGGGAGGCTACGAGCAGTACTTC; J: TRBJ2-7; size: .; V: TRBV6-1; D: TRBD2
CDR3: CASSSGLAGGPEFF; DNA: TGTGCTAGCAGTTCGGGACTAGCGGGAGGGCCAGAGTTCTTC; J: TRBJ2-1; size: .; V: TRBV7-7; D: TRBD2
CDR3: CASSSMSPFGETQYF; DNA: TGTGCCAGCAGCTCCATGTCGCCCTTTGGAGAGACCCAGTACTTC; J: TRBJ2-5; size: .; V: TRBV11-3; D: .
CDR3: CASSEVGGGTASVEQYF; DNA: TGTGCCAGCAGCGAAGTGGGCGGCGGGACAGCTTCCGTCGAGCAGTACTTC; J: TRBJ2-7; size: .; V: TRBV4-2; D: .
CDR3: CASSPGTSGIAFEQYF; DNA: TGTGCCAGCTCACCCGGGACTAGCGGGATAGCTTTCGAGCAGTACTTC; J: TRBJ2-7; size: few; V: TRBV18; D: TRBD2
CDR3: CASSRTGQETQYF; DNA: TGTGCCAGCAGCCGTACAGGTCAAGAGACCCAGTACTTC; J: TRBJ2-5; size: .; V: TRBV5-6; D: .
CDR3: CSVRQDLSYEQYF; DNA: TGCAGCGTCCGACAGGACCTCTCCTACGAGCAGTACTTC; J: TRBJ2-7; size: many; V: TRBV29-1; D: .
CDR3: CSARQKAGGLNTGELFF; DNA: TGCAGTGCTAGACAAAAAGCGGGAGGATTAAACACCGGGGAGCTGTTTTTT; J: TRBJ2-2; size: .; V: TRBV20-1; D: TRBD2
CDR3: CASSLPDRGRTEAFF; DNA: TGTGCCAGCAGTCTACCTGACAGGGGCCGCACTGAAGCTTTCTTT; J: TRBJ1-1; size: few; V: TRBV28; D: TRBD1
CDR3: CASSITSGRYNEQFF; DNA: TGTGCCAGCAGTATAACTAGCGGGCGCTACAATGAGCAGTTCTTC; J: TRBJ2-1; size: few; V: TRBV12-3/TRBV12-4; D: TRBD2
CDR3: CASSLAGYEQFF; DNA: TGTGCCAGCAGCCTTGCTGGATATGAGCAGTTCTTC; J: TRBJ2-1; size: many; V: TRBV5-6; D: .
CDR3: CASSTRLAGGEGQFF; DNA: TGTGCCAGCAGCACCAGACTAGCGGGGGGGGAAGGGCAGTTCTTC; J: TRBJ2-1; size: .; V: TRBV9; D: TRBD2
CDR3: CASRGTARPYEQYF; DNA: TGTGCCAGCAGGGGGACGGCGAGGCCCTACGAGCAGTACTTC; J: TRBJ2-7; size: many; V: TRBV28; D: .
CDR3: CASSLTSEATGAGDEQFF; DNA: TGTGCCAGCAGCTTAACCTCGGAAGCTACGGGGGCGGGCGATGAGCAGTTCTTC; J: TRBJ2-1; size: few; V: TRBV11-2; D: .
CDR3: CASSWGEGEQFF; DNA: TGTGCCAGCAGCTGGGGGGAGGGTGAGCAGTTCTTC; J: TRBJ2-1; size: few; V: TRBV11-1; D: TRBD2
CDR3: CSASELMYQETQYF; DNA: TGCAGTGCTAGCGAACTAATGTACCAAGAGACCCAGTACTTC; J: TRBJ2-5; size: few; V: TRBV20-1; D: .
CDR3: CASTPWKRGTGELFF; DNA: TGTGCCAGCACCCCGTGGAAACGGGGCACCGGGGAGCTGTTTTTT; J: TRBJ2-2; size: many; V: TRBV12-3/TRBV12-4; D: .
CDR3: CSARDLDRGNSPLHF; DNA: TGCAGTGCTAGAGATTTGGACAGGGGAAATTCACCCCTCCACTTT; J: TRBJ1-6; size: few; V: TRBV20-1; D: TRBD1
CDR3: CSAREGGLETQYF; DNA: TGCAGTGCTAGAGAGGGAGGTCTGGAGACCCAGTACTTC; J: TRBJ2-5; size: few; V: TRBV20-1; D: .
CDR3: CASSQRGQNTEAFF; DNA: TGCGCCAGCAGCCAACGGGGACAGAACACTGAAGCTTTCTTT; J: TRBJ1-1; size: few; V: TRBV4-3; D: .
CDR3: CAISETGTTGNTIYF; DNA: TGTGCCATCAGTGAGACCGGGACGACTGGAAACACCATATATTTT; J: TRBJ1-3; size: few; V: TRBV10-3; D: .
CDR3: CASRDPLAGGTYNEQFF; DNA: TGTGCCAGCCGGGACCCTTTGGCGGGAGGCACCTACAATGAGCAGTTCTTC; J: TRBJ2-1; size: .; V: TRBV28; D: TRBD2
CDR3: CASTDGTGAYEQYF; DNA: TGTGCCAGCACCGACGGGACGGGGGCCTACGAGCAGTACTTC; J: TRBJ2-7; size: .; V: TRBV6-1; D: .
CDR3: CASSYSVHWDQPQHF; DNA: TGTGCCAGCAGTTACTCCGTCCATTGGGATCAGCCCCAGCATTTT; J: TRBJ1-5; size: .; V: TRBV6-2/TRBV6-3; D: .
CDR3: CASSPRGTNTGELFF; DNA: TGTGCCAGCTCACCCCGGGGGACGAACACCGGGGAGCTGTTTTTT; J: TRBJ2-2; size: .; V: TRBV18; D: .
CDR3: CASSADSLYEQYF; DNA: TGTGCCAGCAGTGCCGACAGTCTCTACGAGCAGTACTTC; J: TRBJ2-7; size: few; V: TRBV6-1; D: .
CDR3: CASSTTPGVLEQFF; DNA: TGCGCCAGCAGCACCACCCCGGGAGTCCTTGAGCAGTTCTTC; J: TRBJ2-1; size: few; V: TRBV5-1; D: .
CDR3: CASSLGVAASYEQYF; DNA: TGTGCCAGCAGCTTAGGGGTAGCGGCCTCCTACGAGCAGTACTTC; J: TRBJ2-7; size: .; V: TRBV7-8; D: .
CDR3: CASSLGTGATEAFF; DNA: TGCGCCAGCAGCCTGGGGACAGGGGCCACTGAAGCTTTCTTT; J: TRBJ1-1; size: few; V: TRBV4-3; D: TRBD1
CDR3: CASTGRYNEQFF; DNA: TGTGCCAGCACAGGGAGGTACAATGAGCAGTTCTTC; J: TRBJ2-1; size: few; V: TRBV6-4; D: .
CDR3: CASSLSRAGGVYNEQFF; DNA: TGTGCCAGCAGCTTAAGTCGGGCGGGAGGAGTCTACAATGAGCAGTTCTTC; J: TRBJ2-1; size: .; V: TRBV7-2; D: TRBD2
CDR3: CASSLGVSLTDTQYF; DNA: TGTGCCAGCAGCTTAGGGGTTAGCCTAACAGATACGCAGTATTTT; J: TRBJ2-3; size: .; V: TRBV13; D: .
CDR3: CASSLGGDLNEQFF; DNA: TGCGCCAGCAGCCTCGGGGGTGACCTCAATGAGCAGTTCTTC; J: TRBJ2-1; size: few; V: TRBV4-1; D: .
CDR3: CASSQQVRNTEAFF; DNA: TGCGCCAGCAGCCAGCAGGTGAGGAACACTGAAGCTTTCTTT; J: TRBJ1-1; size: few; V: TRBV4-3; D: .
CDR3: CSDTGTEIDF; DNA: TGCAGCGACACCGGGACAGAGATAGACTTC; J: TRBJ1-2; size: .; V: TRBV29-1; D: TRBD1
CDR3: CASSERGTGANSPLHF; DNA: TGTGCCAGCAGTGAAAGGGGCACAGGGGCAAATTCACCCCTCCACTTT; J: TRBJ1-6; size: .; V: TRBV2; D: TRBD1
CDR3: CATRLGEQYF; DNA: TGTGCCACCCGCTTGGGCGAGCAGTACTTC; J: TRBJ2-7; size: few; V: TRBV21-1; D: .
CDR3: CASSQDLTAGPTEDEQYF; DNA: TGCGCCAGCAGCCAAGATTTGACAGCGGGTCCCACCGAGGACGAGCAGTACTTC; J: TRBJ2-7; size: .; V: TRBV4-3; D: .
CDR3: CASSRPAAGNGYTF; DNA: TGTGCCAGCAGCCGACCGGCCGCCGGAAATGGCTACACCTTC; J: TRBJ1-2; size: few; V: TRBV28; D: .
CDR3: CASILADTQYF; DNA: .; J: TRBJ2-3; size: .; V: TRBV19; D: .
CDR3: CASSILAALDRYGYTF; DNA: TGTGCCAGCAGTATATTGGCAGCCCTCGATCGCTATGGCTACACCTTC; J: TRBJ1-2; size: many; V: TRBV12-3/TRBV12-4; D: .
CDR3: CASSSAFQTSSYEQYF; DNA: TGTGCCAGCAGCTCCGCGTTCCAGACGAGCTCCTACGAGCAGTACTTC; J: TRBJ2-7; size: .; V: TRBV7-8; D: .
CDR3: CASRITGPSGANVLTF; DNA: TGTGCCAGCAGGATAACAGGGCCATCTGGGGCCAACGTCCTGACTTTC; J: TRBJ2-6; size: few; V: TRBV12-3/TRBV12-4; D: .
CDR3: CASSLEPYNEQFF; DNA: TGCGCCAGCAGTTTAGAGCCGTACAATGAGCAGTTCTTC; J: TRBJ2-1; size: .; V: TRBV10-1; D: .
CDR3: CASIERQGLREQFF; DNA: TGTGCCAGCATCGAAAGACAGGGCCTGCGGGAGCAGTTCTTC; J: TRBJ2-1; size: .; V: TRBV6-1; D: TRBD1
CDR3: CASSLGTGGAETQYF; DNA: TGTGCCAGCAGTTTGGGGACAGGGGGCGCGGAGACCCAGTACTTC; J: TRBJ2-5; size: .; V: TRBV6-5; D: TRBD1
CDR3: CASSLRDRAFIEAFF; DNA: TGTGCCAGCAGCCTCCGGGACAGAGCCTTTATTGAAGCTTTCTTT; J: TRBJ1-1; size: many; V: TRBV12-3/TRBV12-4; D: TRBD1